These 23 T cell receptor beta chains share one sample of origin, sequenced in a study of ipilimumab plus nivolumab after autologous stem cell transplantation. Profiling relied on immunoSEQ multiplex PCR, and the TCRdb table lists in-frame clones only, not all of them. The data contain 8,000 to 10,000 clones, about 67% of them singletons. The source was PBMCs, collected in a trial of ipilimumab plus nivolumab as post-transplant consolidation. These receptors were taken from a female donor with multiple myeloma.

Worth noting for this clone: Within the sample, other DNA sequences also encode this same CDR3. The genes are TRBV27 and TRBJ2-2; D gene uncertain. The V gene lost 5 bases and the J gene lost 4 bases, with 5 bases spanning the gap. The germline CDR1 and CDR2 sequences are MNHEY and SMNVEV (reference sequence). The length of the CDR3 is 12 residues. Here the CDR3 DNA reads TGTGCCAGCAGTATCCCCACCGGGGAGCTGTTTTTT. Protein: CASSIPTGELFF.

The V gene is TRBV6-5, the J gene TRBJ2-7; tentatively, D is TRBD1 (5 bases). V shed 4 bases and J shed 4 bases, with 17 bases lying between them. The CDR3 is 15 residues long. CDR1 is MNHEY, CDR2 SVGAGI, per germline. CDR3 region: CASSLGANGRYEQYF. As DNA, the CDR3 is TGTGCCAGCAGTTTAGGGGCGAACGGCCGATACGAGCAGTACTTC.

The V call is TRBV11-3, the J call TRBJ2-7; 11 bases fit TRBD2. The DNA end is more similar to TRBJ2-1, so the J call may be wrong. CDR1 and CDR2 from the germline V gene are SGHNT and YENEEA. There are 15 residues in the CDR3. CDR3 sequence reads: CASSLELAGGSEQFF. CDR3 bases: TGTGCCAGCAGCTTAGAGCTAGCGGGAGGAAGTGAGCAGTTCTTC.

This clone showed up just a few times. This chain uses TRBV29-1 with TRBJ2-5, with 7 bases identical to TRBD1. Germline V gives CDR1 SQVTM, CDR2 ANQGSEA. This CDR3 region has 15 residues. V was clipped by 7 bases and J by 5 bases; unmatched bases: 16. The DNA of the CDR3 is TGCAGCGCTCCCCACCCTGACAGGGCCCAGGAGACCCAGTACTTC. Protein sequence: CSAPHPDRAQETQYF.

The chain recombines TRBV6-9 with TRBJ2-7; 7 bases line up with TRBD1. V lost 4 bases and J lost 3; bases outside the gene matches: 6. CDR1 and CDR2 (germline): MNHGY, SVAAGI. The CDR3 loop spans 14 amino acids. CDR3 residues: CASSLGQDRYEQYF. The CDR3 coding sequence is TGTGCCAGCAGTTTAGGACAGGATCGCTACGAGCAGTACTTC.

The chain recombines TRBV2 with TRBJ2-2; 11 bases are shared with TRBD2. Looked up from germline, CDR1 is SNHLY and CDR2 is FYNNEI. With 5 bases clipped from V and 0 bases from J, the junction kept 11 bases outside the gene matches. CDR3 length: 19 amino acids. CDR3 nucleotide sequence: TGTGCCAGCAGTCCACCATTGGGACTAGCGGTTGCGAACACCGGGGAGCTGTTTTTT. Protein sequence: CASSPPLGLAVANTGELFF.

The chain joins TRBV10-1 to TRBJ1-1; D unresolved. V was clipped by 8 bases and J by 6 bases, with 16 bases between them. Germline CDR1 WNHNN, CDR2 SYGVQD (reference sequence). The CDR3 loop spans 13 amino acids. CDR3 protein: CASSAIRDAEAFF. The CDR3 DNA is TGCGCCAGCTCGGCCATTAGAGACGCTGAAGCTTTCTTT.

This clone was detected once. This sequence joins TRBV6-1 and TRBJ2-7; no clear D gene. Germline V gives CDR1 MNHNS, CDR2 SASEGT. This CDR3 comprises 13 residues. Trimming took off 4 bases at V and 0 bases at J, with 7 bases between the two ends. The CDR3 loop is CASSGPLSYEQYF. The CDR3 DNA reads TGTGCCAGCAGTGGGCCCCTCTCCTACGAGCAGTACTTC.

The table lists this clone with a few counts. The chain employs TRBV27 and TRBJ2-1, with D possibly being TRBD2 (5 bases). The CDR3 runs 16 residues. In germline, CDR1 is MNHEY, CDR2 SMNVEV (reference sequence). Trimming pared 2 bases from V and 7 bases from J, leaving 18 bases between. The chain's CDR3 is CASSLVAGLKGNEQFF. CDR3 nucleotides: TGTGCCAGCAGTTTAGTCGCGGGTTTGAAAGGGAATGAGCAGTTCTTC.

V is TRBV7-2 and J is TRBJ2-7; D possibly corresponds to TRBD2 (6 bases). Trimming took off 4 bases at V and 4 bases at J, with 14 bases between the two ends. Germline V gene lookup returns CDR1 SGHTA and CDR2 FQGNSA. The CDR3 extends over 14 amino acids. For the CDR3, the DNA is TGTGCCAGCAGCTCCCAGATCGCGGGGTACGAGCAGTACTTC. Its translation: CASSSQIAGYEQYF.

This clone was counted a single time. The genes are TRBV2 and TRBJ2-5; TRBD2 is a possible D gene (5 bases). The CDR3 is 14 amino acids. V was shortened by 5 bases and J by 2 bases, with 12 bases between the two germline ends. Germline CDR1 is SNHLY and CDR2 is FYNNEI. Here the CDR3 reads CASSPRTDQETQYF. The CDR3 bases are TGTGCCAGCAGTCCTCGGACTGATCAAGAGACCCAGTACTTC.

This chain joins TRBV13 and TRBJ2-1, with TRBD2 matching over 8 bases. V dropped 2 bases and J dropped 1; count of bases not matched to a gene: 10. The germline gives CDR1 PRHDT, CDR2 FYEKMQ (reference sequence). The CDR3 runs to 18 residues. The CDR3 region is CASSLLISGSISYNEQFF. The CDR3 DNA follows: TGTGCCAGCAGCTTATTAATCAGCGGGAGTATTTCCTACAATGAGCAGTTCTTC.

The sample holds a few counts of this clone. The V and J genes are TRBV6-5 and TRBJ1-5, with no clear D. V was pared by 2 bases and J by 4 bases, with 6 bases between. This CDR3 has 13 amino acids. Germline CDR1 and CDR2: MNHEY and SVGAGI. This chain's CDR3 is CASSYDGNQPQHF. As DNA, the CDR3 is TGTGCCAGCAGTTACGACGGGAATCAGCCCCAGCATTTT.

The chain has TRBV6-6 and TRBJ2-1; 10 nucleotides match TRBD2. The trim removed 10 bases at V and 6 bases at J, leaving 9 bases unmatched. The CDR3 covers 14 residues. CDR1 is MNHNY, CDR2 SVGAGI, per germline (reference sequence). The CDR3 coding sequence is TGTGCCATCAGGCTAGCGGGGGAAGTCAATGAGCAGTTCTTC. It is translated as CAIRLAGEVNEQFF.

The chain employs TRBV5-1 and TRBJ1-5; D is uncertain. Trimming stripped 5 bases from V and 5 bases from J, with 14 bases between. This CDR3 is built from 14 residues. The germline V gene has CDR1 SGHRS and CDR2 YFSETQ. For the CDR3, the DNA is TGCGCCAGCAGATGCACACAGATATATCAGCCCCAGCATTTT. Residues: CASRCTQIYQPQHF.

This chain connects TRBV7-9 to TRBJ2-7, with a weak D call TRBD1 (6 bases). Trimming shortened V by 5 bases and J by 1 base, and 6 bases separated the two germline ends. This CDR3 spans 12 amino acids. Germline V CDR1 and CDR2: SEHNR, FQNEAQ (reference sequence). CDR3: CASSDRSYEQYF. The CDR3, as DNA: TGTGCCAGCAGCGACAGGTCCTACGAGCAGTACTTC.

Only a few counts were recorded for this clone. V gene TRBV7-2 combines with J gene TRBJ2-5, with TRBD2 matching over 10 bases. The V gene end was trimmed by 3 bases and the J gene end by 1 base; junction bases not matched to a gene: 2. Germline V gives CDR1 SGHTA, CDR2 FQGNSA. The CDR3 sequence is 15 residues long. The CDR3 nucleotides read TGTGCCAGCAGCTTGGTAGCGGGAGGCCAAGAGACCCAGTACTTC. Its protein is CASSLVAGGQETQYF.

V is TRBV28 and J is TRBJ2-7; D remains ambiguous. The CDR3 runs to 11 residues. CDR1 is MDHEN and CDR2 is SYDVKM in the germline V gene. V was pared by 3 bases and J by 5 bases, with 5 bases between. DNA of the CDR3: TGTGCCAGCAGTTTTGGGCACGAGCAGTACTTC. Amino acid sequence: CASSFGHEQYF.

The gene calls are TRBV9 and TRBJ2-3; D may correspond to TRBD1 or TRBD2 (6 bases each). Trimming stripped 0 bases from V and 3 bases from J, with 11 bases between. CDR3 length: 15 amino acids. Germline CDR1 is SGDLS and CDR2 is YYNGEE. For the CDR3, the DNA is TGTGCCAGCAGCGTAGTCGGGGGCACAACAGATACGCAGTATTTT. Amino acids: CASSVVGGTTDTQYF.

This clone was picked up one time. The chain employs TRBV19 and TRBJ2-1; 10 positions match TRBD2. Germline V gene lookup returns CDR1 LNHDA and CDR2 SQIVND (reference sequence). Trimming cost V 6 bases and J 9 bases; bases outside gene matches: 8. CDR3 size: 14 residues. CDR3 amino acids: CASRGPSGSGEQFF. The CDR3 nucleotides read TGTGCCAGTAGGGGCCCTAGCGGGAGCGGTGAGCAGTTCTTC.

V usage is TRBV9 and J usage is TRBJ1-2; D call uncertain. Germline loops: CDR1 SGDLS, CDR2 YYNGEE. This CDR3 is built from 11 residues. The V end lost 4 bases, the J end lost 5 bases, and 6 bases lay between the germline ends. CDR3 nucleotide sequence: TGTGCCAGCAGCCAGAATTATGGCTACACCTTC. This encodes CASSQNYGYTF.

The V gene is TRBV6-1, the J gene TRBJ2-5, with TRBD2 as a possible D gene (5 bases). CDR1 is MNHNS and CDR2 is SASEGT in the germline V gene. This CDR3 is built from 15 residues. Trimming pared 1 base from V and 5 bases from J, leaving 14 bases between. CDR3 in DNA: TGTGCCAGCAGTGAAGGGATAGCGTTTCCCGAGACCCAGTACTTC. The encoded protein is CASSEGIAFPETQYF.

Points on this clone: Distinct nucleotide sequences in the sample also encode this CDR3. This sequence joins TRBV27 and TRBJ2-1; D gene ambiguous. Trimming left V 3 bases short and J 6 bases short, with 6 bases between. Germline V CDR1 and CDR2: MNHEY, SMNVEV (reference sequence). The CDR3 totals 12 residues. The CDR3 loop reads CASSLPGNEQFF. The DNA of the CDR3 is TGTGCCAGCAGTTTGCCGGGCAATGAGCAGTTCTTC.